This T cell receptor (beta chain) was captured in a study of siplizumab effects on memory and regulatory T cells. CDR1 and CDR2 from the germline V gene are MNHEY and SMNVEV (reference sequence). V was clipped by 6 bases and J by 9 bases; unmatched bases: 4. The CDR3 contains 13 residues. The protocol was immunoSEQ multiplex PCR, while the TCRdb copy is restricted to in-frame clones and leaves out a portion. This table holds around 86,000 clones, approximately 93% found once. Material for sequencing was non-Treg CD4+ T cells sorted from blood. The sequence derives from a human donor in good health. The V gene is TRBV27, the J gene TRBJ2-1; TRBD1 matches 11 bases. The CDR3 bases are TGTGCCAGCAGAGGGACAGGGGGATCTGAGCAGTTCTTC. Translation: CASRGTGGSEQFF.